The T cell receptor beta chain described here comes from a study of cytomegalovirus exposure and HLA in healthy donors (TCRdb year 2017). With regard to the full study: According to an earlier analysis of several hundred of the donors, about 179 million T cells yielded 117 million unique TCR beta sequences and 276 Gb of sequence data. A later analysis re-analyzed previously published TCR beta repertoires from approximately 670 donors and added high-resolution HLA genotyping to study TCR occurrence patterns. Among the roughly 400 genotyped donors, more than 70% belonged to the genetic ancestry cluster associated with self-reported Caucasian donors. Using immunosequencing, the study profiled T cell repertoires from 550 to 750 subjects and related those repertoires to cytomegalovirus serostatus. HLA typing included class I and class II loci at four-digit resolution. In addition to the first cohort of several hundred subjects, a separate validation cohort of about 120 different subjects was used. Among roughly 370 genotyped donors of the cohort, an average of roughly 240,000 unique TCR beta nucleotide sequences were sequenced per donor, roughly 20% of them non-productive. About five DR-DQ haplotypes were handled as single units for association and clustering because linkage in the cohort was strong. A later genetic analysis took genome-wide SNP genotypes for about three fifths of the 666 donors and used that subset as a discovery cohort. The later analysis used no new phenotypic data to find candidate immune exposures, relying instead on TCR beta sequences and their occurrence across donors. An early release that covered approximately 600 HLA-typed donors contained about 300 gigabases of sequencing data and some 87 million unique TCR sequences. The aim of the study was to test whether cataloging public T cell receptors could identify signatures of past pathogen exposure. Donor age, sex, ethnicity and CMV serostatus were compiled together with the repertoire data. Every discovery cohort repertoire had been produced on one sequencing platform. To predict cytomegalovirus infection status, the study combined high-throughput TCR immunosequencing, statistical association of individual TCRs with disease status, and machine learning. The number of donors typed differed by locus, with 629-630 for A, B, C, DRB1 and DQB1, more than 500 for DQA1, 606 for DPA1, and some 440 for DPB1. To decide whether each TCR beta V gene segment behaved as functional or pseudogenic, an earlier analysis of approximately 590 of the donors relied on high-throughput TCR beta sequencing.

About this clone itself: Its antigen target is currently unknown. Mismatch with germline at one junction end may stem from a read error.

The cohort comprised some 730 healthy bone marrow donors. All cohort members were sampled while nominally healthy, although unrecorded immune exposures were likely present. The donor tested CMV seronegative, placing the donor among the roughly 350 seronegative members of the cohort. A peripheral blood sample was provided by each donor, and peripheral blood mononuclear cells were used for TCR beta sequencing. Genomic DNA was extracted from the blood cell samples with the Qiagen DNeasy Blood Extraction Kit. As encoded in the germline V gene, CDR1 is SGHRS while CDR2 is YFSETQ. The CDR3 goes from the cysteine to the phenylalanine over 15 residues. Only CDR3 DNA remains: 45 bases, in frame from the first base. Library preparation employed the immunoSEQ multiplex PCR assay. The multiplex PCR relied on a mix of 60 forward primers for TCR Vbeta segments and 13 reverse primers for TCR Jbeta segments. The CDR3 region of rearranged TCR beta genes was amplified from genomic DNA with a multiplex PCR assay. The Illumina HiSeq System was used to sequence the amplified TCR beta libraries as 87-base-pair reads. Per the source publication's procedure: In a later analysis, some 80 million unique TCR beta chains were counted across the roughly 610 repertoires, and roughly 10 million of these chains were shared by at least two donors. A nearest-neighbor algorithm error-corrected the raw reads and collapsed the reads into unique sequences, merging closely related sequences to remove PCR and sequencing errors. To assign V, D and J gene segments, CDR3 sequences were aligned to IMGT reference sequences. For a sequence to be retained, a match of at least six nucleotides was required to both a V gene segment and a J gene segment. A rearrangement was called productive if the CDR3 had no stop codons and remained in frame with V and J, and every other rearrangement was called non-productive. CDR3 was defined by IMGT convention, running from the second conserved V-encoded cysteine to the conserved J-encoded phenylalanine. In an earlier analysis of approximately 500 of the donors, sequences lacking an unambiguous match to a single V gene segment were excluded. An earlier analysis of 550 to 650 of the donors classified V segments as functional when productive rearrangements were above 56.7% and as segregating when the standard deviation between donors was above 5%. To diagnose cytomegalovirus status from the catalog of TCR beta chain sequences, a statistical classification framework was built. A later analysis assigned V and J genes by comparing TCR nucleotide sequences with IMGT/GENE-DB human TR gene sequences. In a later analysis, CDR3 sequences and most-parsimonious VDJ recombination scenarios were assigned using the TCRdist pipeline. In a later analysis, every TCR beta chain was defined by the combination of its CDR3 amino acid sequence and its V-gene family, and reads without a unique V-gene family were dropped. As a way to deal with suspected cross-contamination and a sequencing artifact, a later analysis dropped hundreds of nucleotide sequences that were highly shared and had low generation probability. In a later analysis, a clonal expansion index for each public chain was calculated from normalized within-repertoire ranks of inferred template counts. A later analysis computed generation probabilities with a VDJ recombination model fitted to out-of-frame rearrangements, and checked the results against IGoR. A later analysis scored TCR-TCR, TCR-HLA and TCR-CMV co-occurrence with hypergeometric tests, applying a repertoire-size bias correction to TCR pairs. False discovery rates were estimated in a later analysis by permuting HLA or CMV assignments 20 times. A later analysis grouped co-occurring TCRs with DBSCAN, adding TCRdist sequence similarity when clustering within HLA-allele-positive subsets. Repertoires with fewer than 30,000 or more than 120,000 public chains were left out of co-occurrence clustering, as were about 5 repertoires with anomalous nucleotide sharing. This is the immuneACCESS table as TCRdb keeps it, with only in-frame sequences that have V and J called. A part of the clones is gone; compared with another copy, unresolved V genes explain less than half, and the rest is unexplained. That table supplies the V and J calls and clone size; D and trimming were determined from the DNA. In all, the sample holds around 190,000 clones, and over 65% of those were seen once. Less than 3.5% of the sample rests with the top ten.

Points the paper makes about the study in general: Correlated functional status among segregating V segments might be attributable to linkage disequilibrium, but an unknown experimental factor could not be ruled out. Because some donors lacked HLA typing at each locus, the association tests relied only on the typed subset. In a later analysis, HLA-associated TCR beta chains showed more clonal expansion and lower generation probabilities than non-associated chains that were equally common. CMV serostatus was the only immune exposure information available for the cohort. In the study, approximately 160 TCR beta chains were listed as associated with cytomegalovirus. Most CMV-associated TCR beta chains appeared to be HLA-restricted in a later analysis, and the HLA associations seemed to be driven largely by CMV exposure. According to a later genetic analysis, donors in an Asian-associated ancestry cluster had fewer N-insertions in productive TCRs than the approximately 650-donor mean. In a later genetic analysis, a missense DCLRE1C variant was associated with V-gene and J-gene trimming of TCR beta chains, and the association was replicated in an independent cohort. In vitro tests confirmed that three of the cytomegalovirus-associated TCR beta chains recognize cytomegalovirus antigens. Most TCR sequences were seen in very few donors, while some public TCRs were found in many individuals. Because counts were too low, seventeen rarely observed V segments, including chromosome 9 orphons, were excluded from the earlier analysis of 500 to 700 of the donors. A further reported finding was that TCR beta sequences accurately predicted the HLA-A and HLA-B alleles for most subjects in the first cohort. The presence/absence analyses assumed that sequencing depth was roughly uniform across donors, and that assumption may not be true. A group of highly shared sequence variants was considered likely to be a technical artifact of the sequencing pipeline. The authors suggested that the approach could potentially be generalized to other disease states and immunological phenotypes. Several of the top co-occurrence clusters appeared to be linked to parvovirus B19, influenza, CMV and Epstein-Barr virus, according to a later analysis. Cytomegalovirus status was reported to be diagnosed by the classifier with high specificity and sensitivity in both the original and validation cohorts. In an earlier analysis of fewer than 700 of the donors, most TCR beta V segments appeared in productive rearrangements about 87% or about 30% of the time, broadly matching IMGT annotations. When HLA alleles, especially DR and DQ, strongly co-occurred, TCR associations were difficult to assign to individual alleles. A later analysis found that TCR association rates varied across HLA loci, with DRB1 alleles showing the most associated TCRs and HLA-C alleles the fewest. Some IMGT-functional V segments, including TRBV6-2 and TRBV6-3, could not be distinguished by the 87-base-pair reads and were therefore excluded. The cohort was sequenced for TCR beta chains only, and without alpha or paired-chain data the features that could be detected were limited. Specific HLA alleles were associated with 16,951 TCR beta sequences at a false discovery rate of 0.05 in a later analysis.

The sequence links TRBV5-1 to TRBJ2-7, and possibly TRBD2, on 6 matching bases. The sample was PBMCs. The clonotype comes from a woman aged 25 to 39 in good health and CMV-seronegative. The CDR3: CASNLGGFSSYEQYF. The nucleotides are TGCGCCAGCAACTTGGGAGGATTTAGCTCCTACGAGCAGTACTTC.